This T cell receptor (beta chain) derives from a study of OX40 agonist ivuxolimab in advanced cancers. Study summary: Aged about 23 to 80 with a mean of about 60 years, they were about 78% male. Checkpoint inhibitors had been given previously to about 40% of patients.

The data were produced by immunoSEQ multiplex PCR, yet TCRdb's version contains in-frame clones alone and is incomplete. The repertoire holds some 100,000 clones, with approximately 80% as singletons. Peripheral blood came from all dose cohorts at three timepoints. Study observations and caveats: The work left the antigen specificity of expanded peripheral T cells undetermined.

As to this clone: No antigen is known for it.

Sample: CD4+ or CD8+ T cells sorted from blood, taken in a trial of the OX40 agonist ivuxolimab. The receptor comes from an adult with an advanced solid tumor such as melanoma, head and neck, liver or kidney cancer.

CDR3 loop: CASSRAMTGELFF. The CDR3 DNA is TGTGCCAGCTCACGAGCCATGACCGGGGAGCTGTTTTTT. This chain joins TRBV18 and TRBJ2-2; unclear D gene. Trimming stripped 4 bases from V and 5 bases from J, with 8 bases between. This CDR3 has 13 residues. Per germline, CDR1 KGHSH and CDR2 LQKENI. Based on the CDR3 plus reference TRBV18 and TRBJ2-2, the full variable domain is NAGVMQNPRHLVRRRGQEARLRCSPMKGHSHVYWYRQLPEEGLKFMVYLQKENIIDESGMPKERFSAEFPKEGPSILRIQQVVRGDSAAYFCASSRAMTGELFFGEGSRLTVL.